This entry features one TCR beta chain sequence. Both subsets, CD45RA+ naive and CD45RA-negative memory, were split from the CD4+ cells. J gave up 4 bases and V 1 base, and 9 bases lay outside the gene matches. CDR1 and CDR2 (germline): SGHAT, FQNNGV. The CDR3 extends over 18 amino acids. This sample was included in a study of shared clonotypes between healthy human individuals. Using immunoSEQ multiplex PCR, the repertoire was profiled, and TCRdb retains in-frame clones only, with some absent. The data contain 2 million to 2.5 million clones, 85% to 95% of them seen just once; the ten biggest clones take up around 0.4%.

This chain uses TRBV11-2 with TRBJ2-1, with 11 bases that match TRBD2. Sample: naive CD4+ T cells from PBMCs. As for subset: CD45RA+ positively selected. The sequence came from a man aged 18 to 35 in good health. Some clones in this sample may be carry-over from other donors' samples. The CDR3 nucleotides are TGTGCCAGCAGCTTAGGAGGGACTAGCGGAGGAGGGTACAATGAGCAGTTCTTC. Amino acids: CASSLGGTSGGGYNEQFF.